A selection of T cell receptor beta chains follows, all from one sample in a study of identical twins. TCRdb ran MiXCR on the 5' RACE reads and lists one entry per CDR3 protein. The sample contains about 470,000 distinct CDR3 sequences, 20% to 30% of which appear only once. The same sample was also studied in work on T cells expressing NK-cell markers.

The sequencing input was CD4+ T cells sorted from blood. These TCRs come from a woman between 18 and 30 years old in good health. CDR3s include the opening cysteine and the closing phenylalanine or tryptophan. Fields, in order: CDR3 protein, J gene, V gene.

CDR3aa: CASSSQKLVGATQYF
j_gene: TRBJ2-3
v_gene: TRBV7-2

CDR3aa: CASSLGTGGIEQYF
j_gene: TRBJ2-7
v_gene: TRBV12-3/TRBV12-4

CDR3aa: CASRGGGTYNSPLHF
j_gene: TRBJ1-6
v_gene: TRBV5-6

CDR3aa: CASSMARGMGELFF
j_gene: TRBJ2-2
v_gene: TRBV6-1

CDR3aa: CASSPDRGLSGYTF
j_gene: TRBJ1-2
v_gene: TRBV18

CDR3aa: CASSSHTDTQYF
j_gene: TRBJ2-3
v_gene: TRBV4-2

CDR3aa: CASSWAGTTYEQYF
j_gene: TRBJ2-7
v_gene: TRBV5-1

CDR3aa: CAISEGTGSSSYEQYF
j_gene: TRBJ2-7
v_gene: TRBV10-3

CDR3aa: CASSPDPADTQYF
j_gene: TRBJ2-3
v_gene: TRBV5-1

CDR3aa: CATSGFLQGTPLHF
j_gene: TRBJ1-6
v_gene: TRBV15

CDR3aa: CASSRLAGGEQYF
j_gene: TRBJ2-7
v_gene: TRBV7-8

CDR3aa: CASTTRTGPSGANVLTF
j_gene: TRBJ2-6
v_gene: TRBV12-3/TRBV12-4